Each of the 14 T cell receptor beta chains below was sequenced from the same sample in a study of regulatory T cells in long-lasting Graves disease. Documented time point: persistent/refractory GD, antithyroid drugs over 5 years with positive TRAb. The TCR library was made from RNA extracted from PBMCs. With iRepertoire HTBI primers and Arm-PCR of CDR3 regions, TCR beta libraries were built. TCRdb recomputed calls from the multiplex PCR reads with MiXCR, one row per CDR3 protein. The sample has about 470,000 distinct CDR3 sequences, roughly 20% seen once; the top ten hold 7% to 9.5%. The specimen was peripheral blood mononuclear cells (PBMCs), collected when the disease was refractory, from a patient treated with antithyroid drugs. The receptors shown here come from a female donor with Graves disease.

This clonotype appeared once. A far bigger clonotype differs at one base, so this is likely a read error. DNA of the CDR3: TGTGCCAGCAGTTTTCAACCGAACGCTGAAGCTTTCTTT. Its translation: CASSFQPNAEAFF. The J gene is TRBJ1-1, the V gene TRBV27; D not certain. The CDR3 runs to 13 residues. Germline lookup yields CDR1 MNHEY and CDR2 SMNVEV (reference sequence).

This clonotype was counted many times. This chain links TRBV2 with TRBJ2-7; D may be TRBD1 (6 bases). V lost 6 bases, J lost 0 bases, and 15 bases lay in between. The CDR3 is made up of 15 amino acids. Germline V gene data show CDR1 as SNHLY and CDR2 as FYNNEI. CDR3 amino acids: CASSETGLNSYEQYF. The CDR3 nucleotides are TGTGCCAGCAGCGAAACAGGGCTGAACTCCTACGAGCAGTACTTC. Complete variable domain (other parts from reference TRBV2 and TRBJ2-7): EPEVTQTPSHQVTQMGQEVILRCVPISNHLYFYWYRQILGQKVEFLVSFYNNEISEKSEIFDDQFSVERPDGSNFTLKIRSTKLEDSAMYFCASSETGLNSYEQYFGPGTRLTVT.

This clonotype was recorded many times. The V and J genes are TRBV5-1 and TRBJ1-2; D is uncertain. The V end lost 4 bases, the J end lost 4 bases, and 14 bases lay between the germline ends. Germline V gives CDR1 SGHRS, CDR2 YFSETQ. The CDR3 is made up of 14 amino acids. CDR3 nucleotide sequence: TGCGCCAGCAGCGAGGGCGCGGTGCGCTATGGCTACACCTTC. Translation gives CASSEGAVRYGYTF. The full variable domain, rest sourced from reference TRBV5-1 and TRBJ1-2, is KAGVTQTPRYLIKTRGQQVTLSCSPISGHRSVSWYQQTPGQGLQFLFEYFSETQRNKGNFPGRFSGRQFSNSRSEMNVSTLELGDSALYLCASSEGAVRYGYTFGSGTRLTVV.

The genes are TRBV20-1 and TRBJ2-3; 13 bases agree with TRBD2. The CDR3 runs to 14 residues. Germline V CDR1 and CDR2: DFQATT, SNEGSKA (reference sequence). J gave up 4 bases and V 6 bases, and 4 bases lay outside the gene matches. In DNA form, the CDR3 reads TGCAGTGCGAACGGACTAGCGGGAGCAGATACGCAGTATTTT. The encoded protein is CSANGLAGADTQYF.

The chain uses TRBV5-1 and TRBJ2-2; D may be TRBD1 (6 bases). The length of the CDR3 is 16 residues. CDR1 is SGHRS, CDR2 YFSETQ, per germline. V was shortened by 1 base and J by 6 bases, with 16 bases between the two germline ends. The CDR3 sequence: CASSLIRSGAAGELFF. CDR3 DNA: TGCGCCAGCAGCTTGATACGGTCAGGGGCGGCCGGGGAGCTGTTTTTT.

In the case of this clonotype: Sequence at one end of the junction differs from germline and may be a read error. The chain couples TRBV15 to TRBJ1-5, with D perhaps matching TRBD1 (6 bases). In germline, CDR1 is LNHNV, CDR2 YYDKDF (reference sequence). The CDR3 consists of 15 residues. In nucleotides, the CDR3 is TGTGCCACCAACCGGGGCGACAGGAGCAATCAGCTCCAGCATTTT. It yields the protein CATNRGDRSNQLQHF.

This chain uses TRBV29-1 with TRBJ1-4, with D possibly TRBD1 on 6 matching bases. CDR3 length equals 14 residues. Germline-derived CDR1 and CDR2 are SQVTM and ANQGSEA. V lost 7 bases and J 1 base, leaving 13 bases between the germline ends. The CDR3 nucleotides read TGCAGCGGGACCGAGACAGGAACTAATGAAAAACTGTTTTTT. The encoded protein is CSGTETGTNEKLFF. Filled out from reference TRBV29-1 and TRBJ1-4, the complete variable domain reads SAVISQKPSRDICQRGTSLTIQCQVDSQVTMMFWYRQQPGQSLTLIATANQGSEATYESGFVIDKFPISRPNLTFSTLTVSNMSPEDSSIYLCSGTETGTNEKLFFGSGTQLSVL.

Notes on this clonotype: A much bigger clone sits one base away, suggesting this may be a read error. This chain uses TRBV28 with TRBJ1-5; 10 bases line up with TRBD1. The CDR3 has 17 amino acids. Trimming took 2 bases from V and 6 from J; bases not matched to a gene: 10. Germline assignment: CDR1 MDHEN and CDR2 SYDVKM. The CDR3 sequence: CASSLRDRTGGVQPQHF. CDR3 nucleotide sequence: TGTGCCAGCAGTTTAAGGGATCGGACAGGGGGTGTTCAGCCCCAGCATTTT. Based on the CDR3 plus reference TRBV28 and TRBJ1-5, the full variable domain is DVKVTQSSRYLVKRTGEKVFLECVQDMDHENMFWYRQDPGLGLRLIYFSYDVKMKEKGDIPEGYSVSREKKERFSLILESASTNQTSMYLCASSLRDRTGGVQPQHFGDGTRLSIL.

This chain joins TRBV9 and TRBJ2-2; the D gene is possibly TRBD2 (6 bases). Germline CDR1 is SGDLS and CDR2 is YYNGEE. V was cut by 4 bases and J by 0 bases, with 19 bases left in between. This CDR3 is 18 amino acids long. The CDR3 bases are TGTGCCAGCAGCCTATATCATTTGACGGGAGCGAACACCGGGGAGCTGTTTTTT. It yields the protein CASSLYHLTGANTGELFF.

This clonotype was detected many times. The CDR3 coding sequence is TGTGCCAGCAGGGGGAGGACAGACACCTACGAGCAGTACTTC. Translating it yields CASRGRTDTYEQYF. This chain connects TRBV6-7 to TRBJ2-7; either TRBD1 or TRBD2 may fit D (6 bases each). TRBV6-7 is placed among ORFs of uncertain function. CDR3 length: 14 residues. V was pared by 6 bases and J by 2 bases, with 14 bases between.

This clonotype was counted many times. The genes are TRBV28 and TRBJ2-5, with TRBD1 matching 9 bases. Trimming removed 7 bases from V and 2 bases from J; junction bases left unmatched: 11. CDR1 MDHEN and CDR2 SYDVKM come from the germline V gene. The CDR3 totals 16 residues. CDR3 sequence reads: CASNPRGGQGQETQYF. DNA of the CDR3: TGTGCCAGCAATCCCCGGGGTGGACAGGGGCAAGAGACCCAGTACTTC. The complete variable domain, with remaining parts taken from reference TRBV28 and TRBJ2-5, reads DVKVTQSSRYLVKRTGEKVFLECVQDMDHENMFWYRQDPGLGLRLIYFSYDVKMKEKGDIPEGYSVSREKKERFSLILESASTNQTSMYLCASNPRGGQGQETQYFGPGTRLLVL.

This clonotype was observed a handful of times. The DNA for the CDR3 is TGTGCCAGCAGTTTTTCCAGGGGGCGAAATCAGCCCCAGCATTTT. This codes for CASSFSRGRNQPQHF. The V gene is TRBV6-5, the J gene TRBJ1-5; TRBD1 aligns across 8 bases. Germline CDR1 and CDR2: MNHEY and SVGAGI. This CDR3 contains 15 residues. The J segment lost 4 bases and the V segment lost 4 bases, leaving 6 bases of the junction unmatched.

In this sample, this clonotype turned up many times. V and J are TRBV30 and TRBJ1-1, with TRBD1 identical over 7 bases. V shed 4 bases and J 1 base; nucleotides not matched to a gene: 9. Germline assignment: CDR1 GTSNPN and CDR2 SVGIG (reference sequence). The CDR3 spans 15 residues. The CDR3 is CAWNRGGWKNTEAFF. The CDR3 bases are TGTGCCTGGAACAGGGGAGGCTGGAAGAACACTGAAGCTTTCTTT.

V usage is TRBV28 and J usage is TRBJ2-3; 16 bases line up with TRBD2. From germline, CDR1 is MDHEN and CDR2 SYDVKM. With 2 bases clipped from V and 4 bases from J, the junction kept 3 bases outside the gene matches. This CDR3 comprises 17 residues. The CDR3 loop is CASSLGTSGRASDTQYF. The CDR3 bases are TGTGCCAGCAGTTTAGGGACTAGCGGGAGGGCCTCAGATACGCAGTATTTT.